This entry describes one TCR beta chain. Its antigen is currently unknown. The data belong to a study of radiation and T cells in renal cell carcinoma. Study-wide results and caveats: Top tumor clonotypes rose in blood 2 weeks post-radiation, then contracted.

TCRdb's table, derived via immunoSEQ multiplex PCR, lists solely in-frame clones and lacks some. This sample carries approximately 150,000 clones, 86% of them seen once, and the ten largest clones take about a sixth. Time point denoted: blood 4 weeks post-SBRT, at nephrectomy. Described treatment: 15 Gy SBRT to primary tumor, nephrectomy 4 weeks later. Serial blood draws occurred at baseline and 2 and 4 weeks post-SBRT. The tumor was a clear cell renal cell carcinoma. Germline V gene data show CDR1 as SGDLS and CDR2 as YYNGEE. CDR3 size: 14 residues. V shed 4 bases, J shed 5 bases, and the junction held 6 bases outside the gene matches.

V and J are TRBV9 and TRBJ2-5; 9 bases are shared with TRBD1. The specimen was blood, collected from a patient whose treatment included radiotherapy and nephrectomy. This TCR was sampled from a woman between 50 and 59 years old with renal cell carcinoma. The chain's CDR3 is CASSPTGGAETQYF. In DNA, the CDR3 is TGTGCCAGCAGCCCCACAGGGGGCGCGGAGACCCAGTACTTC.